The 25 T cell receptor beta chains below all came from one sample that was sequenced in a study of sequential checkpoint blockade in melanoma. Measured with immunoSEQ multiplex PCR; TCRdb has only the in-frame clones, and not every one. This table has under 7,000 clones, around three fifths appearing once. Stated treatment: randomized to nivolumab then ipilimumab (arm A) or the reverse (arm B). The sequenced sample was CD8+ T cells sorted from blood (inferred from file names), obtained from a patient given nivolumab and ipilimumab in sequence. The receptor source for this set is a human donor with melanoma.

This clone is judged medium-sized (0.01 to 0.1%). The chain is built from TRBV27 and TRBJ1-4; D may be TRBD1 (5 bases). V was shortened by 2 bases and J by 7 bases, with 17 bases between the two germline ends. This CDR3 comprises 16 residues. Germline-derived CDR1 and CDR2 are MNHEY and SMNVEV (reference sequence). This CDR3 is CASSLVVGGVVEKLFF. Here the CDR3 DNA reads TGTGCCAGCAGTTTAGTAGTGGGGGGAGTGGTTGAAAAACTGTTTTTT.

By sample share, this clone is medium-sized. The chain links TRBV7-9 to TRBJ1-1; the match to TRBD1 covers 7 bases. The junction had 4 bases not matched to a gene; V was cut back by 4 bases and J by 8 bases. Germline assignment: CDR1 SEHNR and CDR2 FQNEAQ (reference sequence). The CDR3 consists of 12 residues. This CDR3 reads CASSWDSPEAFF. The CDR3 bases are TGTGCCAGCAGCTGGGACAGCCCAGAAGCTTTCTTT.

To note about this clone: The junction shows a germline mismatch at one end, possibly a read error. The J gene is TRBJ1-2, the V gene TRBV7-7; maybe TRBD1 (5 bases). Germline V gene sequence: CDR1 SSHAT, CDR2 FNYEAQ (reference sequence). CDR3 length: 16 residues. The CDR3 DNA reads TGTGCTAGCAGCTTAGGGACCATTGCAGGGTACTATGGCTACACCTTC. Its translation is CASSLGTIAGYYGYTF. Complete variable domain (other parts from reference TRBV7-7 and TRBJ1-2): GAGVSQSPRYKVTKRGQDVTLRCDPISSHATLYWYQQALGQGPEFLTYFNYEAQPDKSGLPSDRFSAERPEGSISTLTIQRTEQRDSAMYRCASSLGTIAGYYGYTFGSGTRLTVV.

This chain uses TRBV9 with TRBJ2-1, with 7 bases identical to TRBD2. V lost 3 bases and J lost 8; bases outside the gene matches: 8. Germline V lookup: CDR1 SGDLS, CDR2 YYNGEE. CDR3 length: 14 amino acids. CDR3 in DNA: TGTGCCAGCAGCGAGGGAGGGGCCTGGGATGAGCAGTTCTTC. This encodes CASSEGGAWDEQFF.

This clone is medium-sized within its sample. The chain has TRBV6-6 and TRBJ2-7; tentative D call: TRBD1 (6 bases). CDR3 length: 13 amino acids. Trimming removed 2 bases from V and 6 bases from J, with 11 bases in between. CDR1 and CDR2 (germline): MNHNY, SVGAGI (reference sequence). The CDR3 reads CASSYTTGSEQYF. DNA of the CDR3: TGTGCCAGCAGTTACACGACAGGCAGCGAGCAGTACTTC.

The V and J genes are TRBV14 and TRBJ2-3; TRBD2 matches 7 bases. V shed 3 bases and J 3 bases; nucleotides not matched to a gene: 3. This CDR3 spans 14 amino acids. Germline CDR1 and CDR2: SGHDN and FVKESK. The CDR3 DNA is TGTGCCAGCAGCCAGGTGGGAGGGACAGATACGCAGTATTTT. Protein product: CASSQVGGTDTQYF.

The table lists this clone with a few counts. The J gene is TRBJ2-7, the V gene TRBV5-6, with D maybe TRBD1 (6 bases). The CDR3 is made up of 14 amino acids. Germline V CDR1 and CDR2: SGHDT, YYEEEE. With 2 bases removed from V and 3 bases from J, the gap between germline ends came to 12 bases. The CDR3 nucleotides read TGTGCCAGCAGCTTCGGGCAGGGGTTCTACGAGCAGTACTTC. It is translated as CASSFGQGFYEQYF.

This chain links TRBV7-8 with TRBJ2-5, with a possible D match to TRBD1 (6 bases). The CDR3 totals 12 residues. V was shortened by 4 bases and J by 5 bases, with 8 bases between the two germline ends. Germline CDR1 is SGHVS and CDR2 is FQNEAQ. CDR3 nucleotides: TGTGCCAGCAGCTCAGGGGCGGAGACCCAGTACTTC. It yields the protein CASSSGAETQYF.

The chain has TRBV6-1 and TRBJ2-3, with 14 bases aligning to TRBD2. The trim removed 4 bases at V and 4 bases at J, leaving 1 base unmatched. Per germline, CDR1 MNHNS and CDR2 SASEGT. This CDR3 has 15 amino acids. The CDR3 sequence is CASSGLAGGPDTQYF. The CDR3 bases are TGTGCCAGCAGTGGACTAGCGGGAGGGCCAGATACGCAGTATTTT.

There are a few counts of this clone. This sequence joins TRBV7-8 and TRBJ2-1; tentative D call: TRBD1 (6 bases). The V end lost 7 bases, the J end lost 6 bases, and 13 bases lay between the germline ends. CDR1 is SGHVS and CDR2 is FQNEAQ in the germline V gene. CDR3 size: 13 residues. CDR3 amino acids: CASTGTSSNEQFF. The CDR3 coding sequence is TGTGCCAGCACCGGGACATCAAGCAATGAGCAGTTCTTC.

The CDR3 protein is CASSQDQGPSTYEQYF. The DNA for the CDR3 is TGCGCCAGCAGCCAAGATCAGGGTCCCTCAACCTACGAGCAGTACTTC. This chain joins TRBV4-3 and TRBJ2-7; tentatively, D is TRBD1 (5 bases). This CDR3 is 16 amino acids long. Per germline, CDR1 LGHNA and CDR2 YSLEER. Trimming shortened V by 0 bases and J by 2 bases, and 14 bases separated the two germline ends.

The V gene is TRBV29-1, the J gene TRBJ1-4, with TRBD1 matching 7 bases. Germline V gene data show CDR1 as SQVTM and CDR2 as ANQGSEA. The CDR3 extends over 13 amino acids. V gave up 5 bases and J gave up 2 bases; unmatched junction bases: 2. CDR3 residues: CSVQGETNEKLFF. The CDR3 DNA sequence: TGCAGCGTTCAGGGGGAGACTAATGAAAAACTGTTTTTT.

The J gene is TRBJ2-3, the V gene TRBV30; D call uncertain. V lost 0 bases and J lost 0, with 10 bases in between. CDR3 length equals 15 residues. Germline V gene data show CDR1 as GTSNPN and CDR2 as SVGIG (reference sequence). CDR3: CAWSVSETSTDTQYF. In DNA form, the CDR3 reads TGTGCCTGGAGTGTAAGTGAAACTAGCACAGATACGCAGTATTTT.

The chain has TRBV7-9 and TRBJ2-7; weak D call: TRBD1 (6 bases). Trimming removed 1 base from V and 7 bases from J, with 14 bases in between. The germline gives CDR1 SEHNR, CDR2 FQNEAQ (reference sequence). This CDR3 has 14 amino acids. The CDR3 protein is CASSLDWGTREQYF. CDR3 in DNA: TGTGCCAGCAGCTTAGACTGGGGGACAAGGGAGCAGTACTTC.

In its sample, this clone was seen a few times. This sequence joins TRBV7-8 and TRBJ2-2; 7 bases fit TRBD1. Germline CDR1 and CDR2: SGHVS and FQNEAQ. The CDR3 sequence is 17 residues long. With V trimmed by 5 bases and J by 2 bases, 11 bases remained unmatched. The CDR3 protein is CASSPQGPYYNTGELFF. DNA for the CDR3: TGTGCCAGCAGCCCACAGGGGCCTTACTATAACACCGGGGAGCTGTTTTTT. Together with reference TRBV7-8 and TRBJ2-2, the CDR3 gives the full variable domain: GAGVSQSPRYKVAKRGQDVALRCDPISGHVSLFWYQQALGQGPEFLTYFQNEAQLDKSGLPSDRFFAERPEGSVSTLKIQRTQQEDSAVYLCASSPQGPYYNTGELFFGEGSRLTVL.

In regard to this clone: This sample also contains other DNA sequences that code for the same CDR3. The gene calls are TRBV4-1 and TRBJ1-1, with a tentative D call TRBD1 (5 bases). Trimming cost V 1 base and J 3 bases, with 18 bases left between them. CDR1 is MGHRA and CDR2 is YSYEKL in the germline V gene. The CDR3 totals 17 residues. In nucleotides, the CDR3 is TGCGCCAGCAGCCAAGGCTACGGGACTCAGGGCGACACTGAAGCTTTCTTT. Translating it yields CASSQGYGTQGDTEAFF.

The rearrangement links TRBV27 to TRBJ1-5; the D is unclear. The CDR3 totals 14 residues. CDR1 and CDR2 (germline): MNHEY, SMNVEV (reference sequence). Trimming removed 1 base from V and 0 bases from J, with 4 bases in between. This chain's CDR3 is CASSLLASNQPQHF. Here the CDR3 DNA reads TGTGCCAGCAGTTTATTAGCTAGCAATCAGCCCCAGCATTTT.

The chain links TRBV9 to TRBJ2-2; D gene unclear. CDR3 length equals 12 residues. CDR1 and CDR2 (germline): SGDLS, YYNGEE. The ends were cut back, 6 bases at V and 2 bases at J, with 5 bases in the middle. DNA of the CDR3: TGTGCCAGCAACTCTAACACCGGGGAGCTGTTTTTT. Its protein product is CASNSNTGELFF. Full variable domain (remainder filled in from reference TRBV9 and TRBJ2-2): DSGVTQTPKHLITATGQRVTLRCSPRSGDLSVYWYQQSLDQGLQFLIQYYNGEERAKGNILERFSAQQFPDLHSELNLSSLELGDSALYFCASNSNTGELFFGEGSRLTVL.

In its sample, this clone ranks as large (0.1 to 1%). V and J are TRBV14 and TRBJ2-3; D remains ambiguous. Germline V gene data show CDR1 as SGHDN and CDR2 as FVKESK. The CDR3 covers 15 residues. V was clipped by 1 base and J by 1 base, with 9 bases between them. In DNA, the CDR3 is TGTGCCAGCAGCCAAGGGGCCTACGGCACAGATACGCAGTATTTT. The encoded protein is CASSQGAYGTDTQYF.

With respect to this clone: The junction differs from germline at one of its ends, possibly a read error. V gene TRBV7-2 combines with J gene TRBJ2-7, with D possibly being TRBD2 (5 bases). Germline V CDR1 and CDR2: SGHTA, FQGNSA. The CDR3 is 13 amino acids. CDR3 sequence: CASSLMQKSGRGF. CDR3 nucleotide sequence: TGTGCCAGCAGCTTAATGCAGAAAAGCGGACGGGGATTC.

By proportion, this clone is medium-sized. The chain combines TRBV7-9 with TRBJ2-2; perhaps TRBD2 as D (7 bases). Trimming removed 7 bases from V and 3 bases from J, with 15 bases in between. The CDR3 runs to 15 residues. Looked up from germline, CDR1 is SEHNR and CDR2 is FQNEAQ (reference sequence). This CDR3 is CASTEAGHYTGELFF. For the CDR3, the DNA is TGTGCCAGCACCGAAGCGGGACATTACACCGGGGAGCTGTTTTTT.

The rearrangement uses TRBV15 and TRBJ2-7; D is perhaps TRBD2 (6 bases). The CDR3 consists of 15 residues. V lost 0 bases to trimming and J lost 0 bases, with 9 bases between them. From germline, CDR1 is LNHNV and CDR2 YYDKDF (reference sequence). Here the CDR3 reads CATSRDRRDSYEQYF. CDR3 in DNA: TGTGCCACCAGCAGAGATCGGCGGGACTCCTACGAGCAGTACTTC.

This clone has just a few counts. The chain employs TRBV11-2 and TRBJ2-7; 13 bases match TRBD2. This CDR3 contains 16 residues. CDR1 SGHAT and CDR2 FQNNGV come from the germline V gene. J was trimmed by 5 bases and V by 5 bases; bases with no gene match: 9. The CDR3 loop reads CASSQGLAGEMDEQYF. The CDR3 DNA reads as TGTGCCAGCAGCCAAGGACTAGCGGGAGAGATGGACGAGCAGTACTTC.

This clone appeared a few times. A far larger clone differs by one base, so this is likely a read error. The V and J genes are TRBV2 and TRBJ2-7, with D tentatively TRBD1 (6 bases). V dropped 6 bases and J dropped 2 bases, with 14 bases sitting between them. Germline CDR1 reads SNHLY; CDR2 reads FYNNEI. This CDR3 region has 14 residues. CDR3 loop: CASSLFQGPYEQYF. The CDR3 DNA reads as TGTGCCAGCAGCTTGTTTCAGGGGCCCTACGAGCAGTACTTC. Full variable domain (rest looked up from reference TRBV2 and TRBJ2-7): EPEVTQTPSHQVTQMGQEVILRCVPISNHLYFYWYRQILGQKVEFLVSFYNNEISEKSEIFDDQFSVERPDGSNFTLKIRSTKLEDSAMYFCASSLFQGPYEQYFGPGTRLTVT.

V usage is TRBV7-3 and J usage is TRBJ2-7, with 8 bases aligning to TRBD2. Per germline, CDR1 SGHTA and CDR2 FQGTGA. The CDR3 runs to 15 residues. The junction had 5 bases not matched to a gene; V was cut back by 0 bases and J by 4 bases. CDR3 sequence: CASSLTGRGDYEQYF. CDR3 nucleotide sequence: TGTGCCAGCAGCTTAACCGGGCGGGGGGATTACGAGCAGTACTTC.